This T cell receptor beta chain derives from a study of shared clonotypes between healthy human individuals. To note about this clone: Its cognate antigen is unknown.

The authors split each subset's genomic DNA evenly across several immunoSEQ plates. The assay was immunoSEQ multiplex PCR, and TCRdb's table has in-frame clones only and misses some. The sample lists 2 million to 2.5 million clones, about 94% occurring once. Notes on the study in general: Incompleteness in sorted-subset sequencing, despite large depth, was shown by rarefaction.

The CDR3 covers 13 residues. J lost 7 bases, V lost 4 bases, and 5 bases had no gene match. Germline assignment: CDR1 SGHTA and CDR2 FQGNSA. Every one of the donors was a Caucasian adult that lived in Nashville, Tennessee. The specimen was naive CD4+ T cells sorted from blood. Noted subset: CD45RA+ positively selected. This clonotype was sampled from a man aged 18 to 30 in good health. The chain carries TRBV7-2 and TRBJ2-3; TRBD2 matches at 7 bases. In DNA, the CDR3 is TGTGCCAGCAGCTCCAGACTAGCATATACGCAGTATTTT. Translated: CASSSRLAYTQYF.